Described below is a single T cell receptor beta chain sequence and its context. Noted time point: pre-sensitization, week 0. The treatment here: therapeutic diphenylcyclopropenone sensitization with weekly scalp DPC. The data originate from a study of human T cells and chemical hapten exposure. TCRdb fed the RACE reads into MiXCR, producing one record per CDR3 protein. The sample holds approximately 260,000 distinct CDR3 sequences; about 9% are singletons and the top ten take roughly 2.5%. The CDR3 length is 13 residues. Germline CDR1 reads SGHRS; CDR2 reads YFSETQ. The V end lost 2 bases, the J end lost 5 bases, and 9 bases lay between the germline ends.

Here the sequenced sample was whole blood, taken in connection with sensitization to the hapten diphenylcyclopropenone (DPC). J is TRBJ2-3 and V is TRBV5-1; weak D call: TRBD1 (5 bases). This clonotype originated in a middle-aged woman with alopecia areata. Some clones in this sample may be carry-over from other donors' samples. CDR3 bases: TGCGCCAGCAGCTTACATAGGGGAGATACGCAGTATTTT. It is translated as CASSLHRGDTQYF.